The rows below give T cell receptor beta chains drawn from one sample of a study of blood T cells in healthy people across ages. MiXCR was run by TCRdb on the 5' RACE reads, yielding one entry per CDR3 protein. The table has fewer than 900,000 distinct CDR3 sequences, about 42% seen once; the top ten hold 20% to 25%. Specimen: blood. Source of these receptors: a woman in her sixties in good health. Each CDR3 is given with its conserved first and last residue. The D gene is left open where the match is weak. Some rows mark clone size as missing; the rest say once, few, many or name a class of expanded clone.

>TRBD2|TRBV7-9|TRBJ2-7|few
TGTGCCAGCAGCTTACTAGCGGGGGGAGTGCAGTACTTC
CASSLLAGGVQYF
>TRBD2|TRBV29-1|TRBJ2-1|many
TGCAGCGTTGAAGAGGTGGGACTAGCGAGTCATGGCATCGACAATGAGCAGTTCTTC
CSVEEVGLASHGIDNEQFF
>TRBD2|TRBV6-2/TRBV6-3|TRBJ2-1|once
TGTGCCAGCAGTGGACTAGCCGATGAGCAGTTCTTC
CASSGLADEQFF
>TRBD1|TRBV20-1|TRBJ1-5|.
TGCAGTGCTAGAGATCAAAAATTAGACAGGGGGAGTCAGCCCCAGCATTTT
CSARDQKLDRGSQPQHF
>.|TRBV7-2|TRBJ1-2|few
TGTGCCAGCAGCGGACGGGGGGCGGGGGAGTATGGCTACACCTTC
CASSGRGAGEYGYTF
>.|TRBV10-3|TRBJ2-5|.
TGTGCCATCAGTTTCCAAGAGACCCAGTACTTC
CAISFQETQYF
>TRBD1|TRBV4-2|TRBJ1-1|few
TGTGCCAGCACCTCGGACAGGGGTCTGCACACTGAAGCTTTCTTT
CASTSDRGLHTEAFF
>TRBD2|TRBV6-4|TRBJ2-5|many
TGTGCCAGCAGTGATCCGGGACTAGCGACTCACCGGGGGGAGACCCAGTACTTC
CASSDPGLATHRGETQYF
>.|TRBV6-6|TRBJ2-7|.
TGTGCCAGCAGTTACCGAACTAGCTACGAGCAGTACTTC
CASSYRTSYEQYF
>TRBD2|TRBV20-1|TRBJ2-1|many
TGCAGTGCTAGATCATTGACTAGCGGGATCCCCGGGTCACACAATGAGCAGTTCTTC
CSARSLTSGIPGSHNEQFF
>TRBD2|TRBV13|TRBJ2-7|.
TGTGCCAGCAGCCCCCGGAAACTAGCGAACTACAATGAGCAGTACTTC
CASSPRKLANYNEQYF
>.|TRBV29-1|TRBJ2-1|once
TGCAGCAGTTTGTACAATGAGCAGTTCTTC
CSSLYNEQFF
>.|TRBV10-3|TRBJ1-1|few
TGTGCCATCAAAATGGCTAATGGGCAGGGGTCGAACACTGAAGCTTTCTTT
CAIKMANGQGSNTEAFF
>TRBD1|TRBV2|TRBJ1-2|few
TGTGCCAGCAACCAGGGACAGGGCGAGGGCTACACCTTC
CASNQGQGEGYTF
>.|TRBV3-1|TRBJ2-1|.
TGTGCCAGCAGCCAATTGTCTAGTAATAGTGAGCAGTTCTTC
CASSQLSSNSEQFF
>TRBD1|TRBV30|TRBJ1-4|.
TGTGCCTGGAGTGTAGGGACAGGGCTGCCTAATGAAAAACTGTTTTTT
CAWSVGTGLPNEKLFF
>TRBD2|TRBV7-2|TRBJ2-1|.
TGTGCCAGCAGCTCCCCACGGGGGGGGACTTACTACAATGAGCAGTTCTTC
CASSSPRGGTYYNEQFF
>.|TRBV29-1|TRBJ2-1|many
TGCAGCGTTGAAGGTCGAGCAACCTACAATGAGCAGTTCTTC
CSVEGRATYNEQFF
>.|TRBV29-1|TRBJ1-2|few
TGCAGCGTGTTCCTTAACTATGGCTACACCTTC
CSVFLNYGYTF
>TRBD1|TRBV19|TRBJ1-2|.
TGTGCCAGTAGCTGGACAGGTCGTAACTATGGCTACACCTTC
CASSWTGRNYGYTF
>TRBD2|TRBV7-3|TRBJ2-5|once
TGTGTCAGCAGCTTAGGTACTAGCGGGAGAGAAGAGACCCAGTACTTC
CVSSLGTSGREETQYF
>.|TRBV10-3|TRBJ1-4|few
TGTGCCATCAGTGAGGGTCAAGCTAATGAAAAACTGTTTTTT
CAISEGQANEKLFF
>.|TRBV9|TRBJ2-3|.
TGTGCCAGCAGCGTCCCTGGCTGGGATACGCAGTATTTT
CASSVPGWDTQYF
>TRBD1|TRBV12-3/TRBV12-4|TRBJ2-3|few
TGTGCCAGCACCCTTTTTAACGACAGGGCTAGCACAGATACGCAGTATTTT
CASTLFNDRASTDTQYF
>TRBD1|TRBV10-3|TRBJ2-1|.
TGTGCCACCACCGGGACAGGGGGCATCAGCACCTACAATGAGCAGTTCTTC
CATTGTGGISTYNEQFF
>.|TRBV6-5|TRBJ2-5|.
TGTGCCAGCAGCTACTCACGGGACGGCTCTACGTACGTGCAGTACTTC
CASSYSRDGSTYVQYF
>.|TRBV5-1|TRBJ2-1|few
TGCGCCAGCAGCCTCGACAGAGGTTATGGGATTGAGCAGTTCTTC
CASSLDRGYGIEQFF
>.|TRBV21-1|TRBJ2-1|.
TGTGCCAGCAGCCCGACCAGGGCCAGCAATGAGCAGTTCTTC
CASSPTRASNEQFF
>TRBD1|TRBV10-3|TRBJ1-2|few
TGTGCCATCAGTGGTGGGGACAGAGTCTATGGCTACACCTTC
CAISGGDRVYGYTF
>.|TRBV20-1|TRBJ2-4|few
TGCAGTGCAGAGCAGGGCAAAAACATTCAGTACTTC
CSAEQGKNIQYF
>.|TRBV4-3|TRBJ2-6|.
TGCGCCAGCAGCCAAGATCTGGAAGGGAGCTCTGGGGCCAACGTCCTGACTTTC
CASSQDLEGSSGANVLTF
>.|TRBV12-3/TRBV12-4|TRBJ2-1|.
TGTGCCAGCAGTTTATGGGGGAGCTCCTACAATGAGCAGTTCTTC
CASSLWGSSYNEQFF
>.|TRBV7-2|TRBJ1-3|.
TGTGCCAGCAGCTTGTACGATTCCAGTAACTTCAGGGGAAACACCATATATTTT
CASSLYDSSNFRGNTIYF
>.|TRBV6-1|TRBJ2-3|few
TGTGCCAGCAGATGGAACAGGGACACAGATACGCAGTATTTT
CASRWNRDTDTQYF
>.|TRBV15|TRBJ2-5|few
TGTGCCACCAGCAGAGGGGACGGCGGCCTCCAAGAGACCCAGTACTTC
CATSRGDGGLQETQYF
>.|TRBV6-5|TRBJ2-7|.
TGTGCCAGCGGTTACGCCCTTAGCGACTCCTACGAGCAGTACTTC
CASGYALSDSYEQYF
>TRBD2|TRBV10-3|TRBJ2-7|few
TGTGCCACCCTAGCCGGGACTAGCGCCTACGAGCAGTACTTC
CATLAGTSAYEQYF
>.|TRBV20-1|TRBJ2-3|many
TGCAGTGCTGGGACCGGAGGCACGCAGTATTTT
CSAGTGGTQYF
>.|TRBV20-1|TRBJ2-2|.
TGCAGTGCCCAAGGGGGTATGGACACCGGGGAGCTGTTTTTT
CSAQGGMDTGELFF
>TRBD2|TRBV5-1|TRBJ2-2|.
TGCGCCAGCAGCTTGGGGCTAGCGGGAACCCGCGGGGAGCTGTTTTTT
CASSLGLAGTRGELFF
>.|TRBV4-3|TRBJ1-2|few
TGCGCCAGCAGCCAAGATGGGTACAGTAACTATGGCTACACCTTC
CASSQDGYSNYGYTF
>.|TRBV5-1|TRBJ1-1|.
TGCGCCAGCAGCTTGGGCGGACAACGAGGGGACATGAACACTGAAGCTTTCTTT
CASSLGGQRGDMNTEAFF
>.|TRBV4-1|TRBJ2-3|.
TGCGCCAGCAGCCAAGTCGCTAGCGTGGTGGCAGATACGCAGTATTTT
CASSQVASVVADTQYF
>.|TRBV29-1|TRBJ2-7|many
TGCAGCGTTAGATTCTCGTCAGGGAGGGAGCAGTACTTC
CSVRFSSGREQYF
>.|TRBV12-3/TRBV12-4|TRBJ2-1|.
TGTGCCAGCAGTTTAGATGCAGGGGTTTACAATGAGCAGTTCTTC
CASSLDAGVYNEQFF
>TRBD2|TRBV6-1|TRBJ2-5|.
TGTGCCAGCAGTCCCTGGACTAGCGGGGGGGCAGAAGAGACCCAGTACTTC
CASSPWTSGGAEETQYF
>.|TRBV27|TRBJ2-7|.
TGTGCCGGCAGGGCCCGGGAGACAGGGCACTACGAGCAGTACTTC
CAGRARETGHYEQYF